Below, one T cell receptor beta chain is given with its context. Its specificity is unknown. Sequenced by immunoSEQ multiplex PCR; TCRdb stores in-frame clones only, minus some. This sample carries approximately 74,000 clones, around 86% of them seen once, and the ten largest clones take about 2.7%. This sample is drawn from a study of T cell responses to AZD1222 COVID-19 vaccine. Study observations and caveats: Seropositive at baseline were only a handful of AZD1222 recipients. Clonal diversity was possibly underestimated, and white British individuals and females predominated among donors.

The CDR3 sequence is 15 residues long. The germline V gene has CDR1 MNHEY and CDR2 SVGEGT. V was cut by 4 bases and J by 1 base, with 14 bases left in between. This TCR came from an adult in good health. The sample in question was peripheral blood, obtained on day 0 of AZD1222 vaccination. This sequence joins TRBV6-2 or TRBV6-3 and TRBJ2-7; possible D gene TRBD2, 5 bases. CDR3 nucleotides: TGTGCCAGCAGTTCCGCTCGGACGGGGTCCTACGAGCAGTACTTC. As protein: CASSSARTGSYEQYF.